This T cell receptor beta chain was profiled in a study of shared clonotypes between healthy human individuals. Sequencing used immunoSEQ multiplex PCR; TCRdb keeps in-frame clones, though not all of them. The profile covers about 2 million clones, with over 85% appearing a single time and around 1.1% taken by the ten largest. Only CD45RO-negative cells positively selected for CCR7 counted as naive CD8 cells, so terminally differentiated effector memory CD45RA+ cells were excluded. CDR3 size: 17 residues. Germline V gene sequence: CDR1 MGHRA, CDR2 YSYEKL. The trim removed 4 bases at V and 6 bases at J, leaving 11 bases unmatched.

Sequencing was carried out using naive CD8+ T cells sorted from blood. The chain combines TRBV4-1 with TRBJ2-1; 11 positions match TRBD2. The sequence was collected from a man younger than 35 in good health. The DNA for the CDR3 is TGCGCCAGCAGCCCCCAGATAGCGGGAGGGCTCCTCAATGAGCAGTTCTTC. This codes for CASSPQIAGGLLNEQFF.